Listed below are T cell receptor beta chains from one sample, sequenced in a study of identical twins. TCRdb re-analysed the 5' RACE reads in MiXCR, keeping a single row per CDR3 protein. Of 460,000 or so distinct CDR3 sequences in the sample, approximately 15% were seen once. This same sample was also taken into another study, of yellow fever vaccine responses in identical twins.

Sequenced sample: CD4+ T cells sorted from blood. The source of these receptors is a woman between 18 and 29 years old in good health. Both conserved end residues are trimmed from each CDR3. A D gene is named only where the DNA matches it firmly. Expanded clones get a size class; other rows say once, few or many, or leave the size out.

j_call clone_size v_call d_call cdr3_aa
TRBJ1-5 - TRBV10-3 - AIRGDNQPQH
TRBJ2-5 - TRBV6-1 TRBD2 ASGDYPYQETQY
TRBJ2-7 - TRBV12-3/TRBV12-4 - ASSFWRTYEQY
TRBJ2-3 few TRBV29-1 TRBD1 SVAGQPADTQY
TRBJ2-1 - TRBV6-1 TRBD1 ASMRGLSYNEQF
TRBJ2-5 few TRBV11-1 TRBD2 ASSLIAGGYQETQY
TRBJ2-1 few TRBV9 TRBD2 ARSGGRNEQF
TRBJ2-6 few TRBV6-1 TRBD1 ASRKGTDANVLT
TRBJ2-7 many TRBV7-9 - ASSVADTYSYEQY
TRBJ2-3 few TRBV11-1 TRBD2 ASSSPSGSGADTQY
TRBJ2-1 - TRBV4-2 TRBD1 ASSQGRDSTHEQF
TRBJ2-2 - TRBV6-5 TRBD1 ASSLGQGIAGELF
TRBJ2-5 - TRBV11-3 - ASSSAVPLKVRMY
TRBJ2-5 - TRBV3-1 TRBD2 ASSKTSGGPLFETQY
TRBJ2-3 - TRBV6-1 - ASTGLGTRTDTQY
TRBJ2-2 - TRBV6-8 - ASSYVPDYTGELF
TRBJ2-7 few TRBV9 - ASSARLPSHEQY
TRBJ1-5 - TRBV15 TRBD1 ATRPQGLRDQPQH
TRBJ2-1 many TRBV6-2/TRBV6-3 TRBD2 ASSSQEATSGSLNEQF
TRBJ2-1 - TRBV11-3 TRBD2 ASSFFRGSQGNEQF
TRBJ1-4 few TRBV11-1 - ASSLENLTVATNEKLF
TRBJ2-1 few TRBV19 TRBD1 ASSTGQTYNEQF
TRBJ2-3 - TRBV9 TRBD1 ASSRTGFTDTQY
TRBJ1-5 few TRBV7-9 - ASSSGLKANQPQH
TRBJ2-7 - TRBV3-1 - ASSLGEPYEQY
TRBJ2-7 - TRBV6-2/TRBV6-3 TRBD1 ASRDRPYEQY
TRBJ2-7 - TRBV3-1 - ASSQGRVYEQY
TRBJ2-1 - TRBV29-1 TRBD1 SLRTGGNEQF
TRBJ1-5 few TRBV20-1 - SARDRRQINQPQH
TRBJ2-2 few TRBV9 TRBD2 ASSVRLARNTGELF
TRBJ1-2 few TRBV20-1 - SARHLGRLNGYT
TRBJ2-7 - TRBV4-1 - ASSQYGRKQY
TRBJ2-1 few TRBV20-1 TRBD2 SAGGGLAQSSYNEQF
TRBJ2-1 - TRBV6-2/TRBV6-3 - ASSYSGLASNEQF
TRBJ2-7 once TRBV27 - ASSSLGRPYEQY
TRBJ2-5 - TRBV7-3 TRBD1 ASSLGQGTLETQY
TRBJ2-5 few TRBV12-3/TRBV12-4 - ASSLKGEATQY
TRBJ2-7 - TRBV7-9 TRBD1 ASSYGQGGVREQY
TRBJ1-2 few TRBV28 - ASSLGGARGYT
TRBJ2-7 - TRBV6-2/TRBV6-3 - ASSFGLKYEQY
TRBJ2-2 - TRBV2 TRBD1 ASNPTGTNGELF
TRBJ2-7 few TRBV6-5 - ASSYQRFGDSPYEQY
TRBJ2-7 many TRBV25-1 - ASSGQVSYEQY
TRBJ2-2 - TRBV18 - ASSPTSTPNTGELF
TRBJ1-3 few TRBV15 TRBD1 ATSGGMDRGRVSGNTIY
TRBJ2-1 few TRBV6-1 TRBD2 ASRQFGTSGLNEQF